This T cell receptor (beta chain) originates from a study of a mutant IDH1 vaccine in newly diagnosed glioma. Overall study: Vaccine dosing followed radiotherapy by 4-6 weeks, or accompanied temozolomide cycles. Most patients had received both radiotherapy and temozolomide, the prior options being radiotherapy, temozolomide, or both. Study findings and constraints: Any relationship between pseudoprogression and changes in top peripheral T cell clonotypes seemed absent.

From germline, CDR1 is MGHRA and CDR2 YSYEKL. The CDR3 runs 16 residues. Deletions cut 0 bases from V and 0 bases from J, with 9 bases between. Noted time point: week 5, during vaccination. One vaccine dose held 300 ug of mutant IDH1 20-mer peptide and came with topical imiquimod. Diagnosis in the donors showed new WHO grade 3 or 4 astrocytomas that were IDH1-mutant and ATRX-lost. Some clones are missing from TCRdb's copy, which holds only in-frame ones; the method was immunoSEQ multiplex PCR. The sample carries 25,000 to 35,000 clones, 70% to 90% recorded once. Concerning this clone itself: Its target is unknown.

The source is a man aged 18 to 30 with glioma. This chain connects TRBV4-1 to TRBJ1-5; tentatively, D is TRBD1 (5 bases). This specimen consisted of PBMCs, obtained from a glioma patient whose treatment included an IDH1 peptide vaccine. The CDR3 DNA follows: TGCGCCAGCAGCCAAGATGCGGGACGTAGCAATCAGCCCCAGCATTTT. It is translated as CASSQDAGRSNQPQHF.